Reported below is one TCR beta chain. What it binds is unknown. Repertoires were generated with immunoSEQ multiplex PCR, while TCRdb's copy carries only in-frame clones and drops some. Among around 9,800 clones listed, 75% to 90% were seen once. The sample originates from a study of T cell clonotyping in hematopoietic cell transplantation. Findings of the study overall: After transplant, recipient diversity fell while pathologically expanded clonotypes grew through day 180. CD4 and CD8 repertoire contributions could not be separated without sorting.

The CDR3 extends over 16 amino acids. J gave up 0 bases and V 6 bases, and 4 bases lay outside the gene matches. Germline CDR1 and CDR2: SQVTM and ANQGSEA. This specimen consisted of PBMCs, obtained 180 days after allogeneic stem cell transplant. This sequence originates from a male patient aged 60 to 75 who had an allogeneic stem cell transplant from an unrelated donor, so the T cells may come from the graft donor. Some clones in this sample may be carry-over from other donors' samples. The chain couples TRBV29-1 to TRBJ2-6, with 11 bases fitting TRBD1. The CDR3 spells CSVWTGGLSGANVLTF. The DNA for the CDR3 is TGCAGCGTATGGACAGGGGGCCTCTCTGGGGCCAACGTCCTGACTTTC.